The 28 T cell receptor beta chains listed next were all sequenced from one sample in a study of blood T cell repertoires in COVID-19 (dated by TCRdb to 2020 to 2022). Receptor amplification or capture employed the immunoSEQ multiplex PCR assay. Entries here come from immuneACCESS through TCRdb and include only in-frame sequences with V and J called. Some clones fail to appear in such tables; in the studies checked, an unresolved V gene covers under half of the shortfall, and the cause of the remainder is unknown. For this sample there are about 170,000 clones; 70% to 90% appear just once. The top ten clones comprise roughly 1.1% of the sample. The sequencing sample was made of peripheral blood. These receptors all come from a man aged 55 to 70 who had recovered from COVID-19.

This chain joins TRBV27 and TRBJ1-3, with no clear D. The V end was cut by 8 bases, the J end by 5 bases, with 10 bases between. CDR3 size: 12 residues. CDR1 and CDR2 from the germline V gene are MNHEY and SMNVEV (reference sequence). The DNA of the CDR3 is TGTGCCAGCTCCTCCGGGAGAAACACCATATATTTT. The encoded protein is CASSSGRNTIYF.

This clone has only one observation. This chain links TRBV9 with TRBJ1-1; tentatively, D is TRBD1 (5 bases). Germline V gives CDR1 SGDLS, CDR2 YYNGEE. This CDR3 is 14 amino acids long. Between the trimmed V and J ends, which lost 4 bases and 11 bases, there was a span of 21 bases. The chain's CDR3 is CASSPVTDPGGAFF. The CDR3 DNA reads TGTGCCAGCAGCCCGGTGACAGACCCCGGTGGGGCTTTCTTT.

The J gene is TRBJ2-3, the V gene TRBV6-5; a weak D match, TRBD2 (6 bases). CDR3 size: 14 residues. Germline V gene data show CDR1 as MNHEY and CDR2 as SVGAGI. V was shortened by 10 bases and J by 7 bases, with 21 bases between the two germline ends. Here the CDR3 reads CATQGGAPRNTQYF. DNA for the CDR3: TGTGCCACTCAAGGCGGGGCCCCTAGGAATACGCAGTATTTT.

The chain recombines TRBV7-3 with TRBJ1-1, with 8 bases that match TRBD1. The CDR3 has 15 residues. J gave up 0 bases and V 5 bases, and 5 bases lay outside the gene matches. The germline V gene has CDR1 SGHTA and CDR2 FQGTGA. CDR3 DNA: TGTGCCAGCAGCCTGGGGGACAGGTTGAACACTGAAGCTTTCTTT. Translation gives CASSLGDRLNTEAFF.

The gene calls are TRBV5-1 and TRBJ2-3; the D gene is possibly TRBD2 (6 bases). Trimming stripped 4 bases from V and 4 bases from J, with 16 bases between. Germline V gene sequence: CDR1 SGHRS, CDR2 YFSETQ. The CDR3 totals 15 residues. CDR3 nucleotide sequence: TGCGCCAGCAGCCCTGGGGGGATAGGGGCAGATACGCAGTATTTT. This encodes CASSPGGIGADTQYF.

The chain employs TRBV28 and TRBJ2-7, with D possibly TRBD2 on 5 matching bases. The CDR3 runs 19 residues. The V gene lost 1 base and the J gene lost 1 base, with 23 bases spanning the gap. Germline lookup yields CDR1 MDHEN and CDR2 SYDVKM. The CDR3 coding sequence is TGTGCCAGCAGTTTATCCAGAAAGATCCCGGGAAGATTATCCTACGAGCAGTACTTC. This encodes CASSLSRKIPGRLSYEQYF.

The chain's CDR3 is CASSPPRDTYHAEAFF. DNA of the CDR3: TGTGCCAGCTCACCTCCCCGGGACACCTATCACGCTGAAGCTTTCTTT. The chain combines TRBV18 with TRBJ1-1, with D maybe TRBD1 (6 bases). Deletions cut 3 bases from V and 6 bases from J, with 20 bases between. Germline-derived CDR1 and CDR2 are KGHSH and LQKENI. The CDR3 runs to 16 residues.

In DNA form, the CDR3 reads TGTGCCAGCAGCCAAGATCCGGGGCGGGGGAACACCGGGGAGCTGTTTTTT. Protein product: CASSQDPGRGNTGELFF. The V call is TRBV14, the J call TRBJ2-2; D may be TRBD2 (6 bases). V was cut by 0 bases and J by 1 base, with 12 bases left in between. The CDR3 has 17 amino acids. Germline assignment: CDR1 SGHDN and CDR2 FVKESK.

This clone was seen more than once but under ten times. The identical CDR3 is also encoded by other nucleotide sequences in the sample. The rearrangement joins TRBV7-2 to TRBJ2-5; maybe TRBD2 (5 bases). Germline V gene data show CDR1 as SGHTA and CDR2 as FQGNSA. The CDR3 spans 14 residues. Trimming took 3 bases from V and 2 from J, leaving 10 bases between them. CDR3 nucleotides: TGTGCCAGCAGCTTGGCGGGTGGGCAAGAGACCCAGTACTTC. It specifies CASSLAGGQETQYF. Complete variable domain (other parts from reference TRBV7-2 and TRBJ2-5): GAGVSQSPSNKVTEKGKDVELRCDPISGHTALYWYRQSLGQGLEFLIYFQGNSAPDKSGLPSDRFSAERTGGSVSTLTIQRTQQEDSAVYLCASSLAGGQETQYFGPGTRLLVL.

The chain carries TRBV9 and TRBJ1-1; unclear D gene. Trimming cost V 0 bases and J 1 base, with 4 bases left between them. The germline CDR1 and CDR2 sequences are SGDLS and YYNGEE. The CDR3 contains 13 residues. The CDR3 DNA reads TGTGCCAGCAGCGTAGGCAGGAACACTGAAGCTTTCTTT. Residues: CASSVGRNTEAFF.

The rearrangement joins TRBV11-2 to TRBJ2-7; tentatively, D is TRBD1 (6 bases). The CDR3 spans 15 residues. Germline V gene sequence: CDR1 SGHAT, CDR2 FQNNGV. V was shortened by 0 bases and J by 2 bases, with 11 bases between the two germline ends. CDR3 bases: TGTGCCAGCAGCTTAGATTGGGGGCTCACCTACGAGCAGTACTTC. This translates into CASSLDWGLTYEQYF.

The J gene is TRBJ2-6, the V gene TRBV5-4, with D possibly TRBD1 on 6 matching bases. Germline values: CDR1 SGHNT, CDR2 YYREEE (reference sequence). The CDR3 runs to 15 residues. Trimming shortened V by 1 base and J by 4 bases, and 9 bases separated the two germline ends. CDR3 sequence: CASSLIRGGANVLTF. For the CDR3, the DNA is TGTGCCAGCAGCTTGATCAGGGGAGGGGCCAACGTCCTGACTTTC. Full variable domain (remainder filled in from reference TRBV5-4 and TRBJ2-6): ETGVTQSPTHLIKTRGQQVTLRCSSQSGHNTVSWYQQALGQGPQFIFQYYREEENGRGNFPPRFSGLQFPNYSSELNVNALELDDSALYLCASSLIRGGANVLTFGAGSRLTVL.

This chain joins TRBV27 and TRBJ1-1; D call uncertain. V lost 1 base and J 0 bases, leaving 12 bases between the germline ends. Germline V CDR1 and CDR2: MNHEY, SMNVEV (reference sequence). This CDR3 comprises 16 residues. DNA of the CDR3: TGTGCCAGCAGTTTATTCTCACCTGAGGTGAACACTGAAGCTTTCTTT. Protein: CASSLFSPEVNTEAFF.

The chain has TRBV14 and TRBJ2-7; TRBD2 is a possible D gene (7 bases). The CDR3 runs to 12 residues. The germline V and J ends were trimmed by 1 base and 8 bases, with 9 bases remaining between them. Germline CDR1 and CDR2: SGHDN and FVKESK. Here the CDR3 reads CASSQARGQQYF. As DNA, the CDR3 is TGTGCCAGCAGCCAAGCGCGGGGGCAGCAGTACTTC. Complete variable domain (other parts from reference TRBV14 and TRBJ2-7): EAGVTQFPSHSVIEKGQTVTLRCDPISGHDNLYWYRRVMGKEIKFLLHFVKESKQDESGMPNNRFLAERTGGTYSTLKVQPAELEDSGVYFCASSQARGQQYFGPGTRLTVT.

The rearrangement joins TRBV19 to TRBJ1-2, with D hard to call. Germline V CDR1 and CDR2: LNHDA, SQIVND (reference sequence). CDR3 length: 14 amino acids. V dropped 1 base and J dropped 3 bases, with 9 bases sitting between them. Here the CDR3 DNA reads TGTGCCAGTAGTATAGGGTCGAGTTACTATGGCTACACCTTC. Encoded protein: CASSIGSSYYGYTF.

The chain couples TRBV2 to TRBJ1-1; possible D gene TRBD1, 5 bases. Germline assignment: CDR1 SNHLY and CDR2 FYNNEI. Trimming pared 4 bases from V and 7 bases from J, leaving 7 bases between. CDR3 length equals 11 residues. CDR3 DNA: TGTGCCAGCAGTGGTGACAGTGAAGCTTTCTTT. Translation: CASSGDSEAFF.

This clone occurred once. The chain is built from TRBV9 and TRBJ1-2; tentatively, D is TRBD1 (5 bases). The CDR3 is 13 residues long. Germline loops: CDR1 SGDLS, CDR2 YYNGEE. V was shortened by 5 bases and J by 8 bases, with 16 bases between the two germline ends. DNA of the CDR3: TGTGCCAGCAGTTTCAGGGATTTAAAAGGCTACACCTTC. As protein: CASSFRDLKGYTF. Looking up the rest from reference TRBV9 and TRBJ1-2 gives the full variable domain: DSGVTQTPKHLITATGQRVTLRCSPRSGDLSVYWYQQSLDQGLQFLIQYYNGEERAKGNILERFSAQQFPDLHSELNLSSLELGDSALYFCASSFRDLKGYTFGSGTRLTVV.

V is TRBV5-1 and J is TRBJ2-5; 12 bases are a match to TRBD2. CDR1 SGHRS and CDR2 YFSETQ come from the germline V gene. Trimming cost V 2 bases and J 5 bases; bases outside gene matches: 4. This CDR3 region has 15 residues. As DNA, the CDR3 is TGCGCCAGCAGCTTCGCTAGCGGGGGGGTGGAGACCCAGTACTTC. Amino acid sequence: CASSFASGGVETQYF.

The rearrangement links TRBV3-1 (or the pseudogene TRBV3-2) to TRBJ1-5; no clear D. The CDR3 has 15 amino acids. Germline loops: CDR1 LGHDT, CDR2 YNNKEL (reference sequence). Trimming took off 2 bases at V and 5 bases at J, with 13 bases between the two ends. The CDR3 reads CASSQTTQAHQPQHF. In DNA, the CDR3 is TGTGCCAGCAGCCAAACCACGCAGGCCCATCAGCCCCAGCATTTT.

This chain links TRBV3-1 (or the pseudogene TRBV3-2) with TRBJ2-2; no clear D gene. The CDR3 extends over 12 amino acids. V was trimmed by 3 bases and J by 6 bases, leaving 5 bases between them. Germline V lookup: CDR1 LGHDT, CDR2 YNNKEL (reference sequence). CDR3 sequence: CASSHLAGELFF. The CDR3 bases are TGTGCCAGCAGCCACCTAGCCGGGGAGCTGTTTTTT.

The chain has TRBV20-1 and TRBJ2-2, with 8 bases aligning to TRBD2. This CDR3 region has 17 residues. V was clipped by 3 bases and J by 1 base; unmatched bases: 10. Germline-derived CDR1 and CDR2 are DFQATT and SNEGSKA (reference sequence). The CDR3 DNA is TGCAGTGCTAGTCGTGTTAGCGGGGACCTGAACACCGGGGAGCTGTTTTTT. Protein: CSASRVSGDLNTGELFF.

This clone was counted between two and nine times. The J gene is TRBJ1-1, the V gene TRBV3-1 (or the pseudogene TRBV3-2); tentatively, D is TRBD1 (5 bases). The CDR3 loop spans 12 amino acids. Germline CDR1 reads LGHDT; CDR2 reads YNNKEL (reference sequence). Trimming took 0 bases from V and 10 from J, leaving 9 bases between them. The CDR3 DNA reads as TGTGCCAGCAGCCAAGATGGCAGGGCAGCTTTCTTT. Residues: CASSQDGRAAFF.

This clone has just one count. This rearrangement joins TRBV15 to TRBJ2-5, with D unclear. The CDR3 loop spans 14 amino acids. The ends were cut back, 1 base at V and 0 bases at J, with 6 bases in the middle. Germline loops: CDR1 LNHNV, CDR2 YYDKDF (reference sequence). DNA of the CDR3: TGTGCCACCAGCAGAGGGGCAGACCAAGAGACCCAGTACTTC. This gives the protein CATSRGADQETQYF.

V usage is TRBV5-8 and J usage is TRBJ1-6; 9 bases align to TRBD1. Germline CDR1 reads SGHTS; CDR2 reads YDEGEE. The CDR3 contains 15 residues. V lost 4 bases, J lost 8 bases, and 7 bases stayed unmatched. CDR3 amino acids: CASSVGTGHDSPLHF. CDR3 DNA: TGTGCCAGCAGCGTAGGGACAGGGCATGATTCACCCCTCCACTTT.

In its sample, this clone was seen a few times. The chain recombines TRBV10-2 with TRBJ2-3; D call uncertain. V shed 6 bases and J shed 6 bases, with 19 bases lying between them. The length of the CDR3 is 15 residues. Germline CDR1 WSHSY, CDR2 SAAADI. The CDR3 sequence is CASRRLETNWDTQYF. The DNA of the CDR3 is TGCGCCAGCAGGAGACTTGAAACCAATTGGGATACGCAGTATTTT.

The CDR3 bases are TGCGCCAGCAGCGAGGGACAGGGAATTTTGGACAATCAGCCCCAGCATTTT. It yields the protein CASSEGQGILDNQPQHF. The chain couples TRBV5-1 to TRBJ1-5; 9 bases fit TRBD1. The germline V gene encodes CDR1 SGHRS and CDR2 YFSETQ. This CDR3 has 17 amino acids. Germline trimming cut 4 bases from V and 3 bases from J; bases unmatched to any gene: 11.

This clone came up once. The rearrangement uses TRBV10-3 and TRBJ2-7; maybe TRBD2 (5 bases). Germline CDR1 is ENHRY and CDR2 is SYGVKD. The V end was cut by 4 bases, the J end by 4 bases, with 8 bases between. The CDR3 covers 12 residues. CDR3 sequence reads: CAISGPGYEQYF. As DNA, the CDR3 is TGTGCCATCAGTGGTCCGGGGTACGAGCAGTACTTC.

The rearrangement links TRBV18 to TRBJ1-1; the match to TRBD1 covers 7 bases. After removal of 3 bases from V and 8 bases from J, the junction contained 12 bases not matched to a gene. This CDR3 spans 15 amino acids. From germline, CDR1 is KGHSH and CDR2 LQKENI. CDR3 in DNA: TGTGCCAGCTCACCTATAATACAGGGGCGCGAGGAAGCTTTCTTT. It specifies CASSPIIQGREEAFF.